This passage covers 28 T cell receptor beta chains from one sample sequenced in a study of cytomegalovirus exposure and HLA in healthy donors. The PCR contained 60 Vbeta and 13 Jbeta primers. Using immunoSEQ multiplex PCR, the repertoire was profiled, and TCRdb retains in-frame clones only, with some absent. The sample contains over 150,000 clones, around 80% of which appear only once. Material for sequencing was PBMCs. The receptors were sampled from a woman aged 45-60 years in good health and CMV-seropositive.

The chain has TRBV2 and TRBJ2-7, with D unclear. The CDR3 contains 13 residues. V lost 10 bases and J 2 bases, leaving 15 bases between the germline ends. The V gene's germline CDR1 is SNHLY and CDR2 FYNNEI. CDR3 nucleotide sequence: TGTGCCACCAGCCTTAGCCCAACCTACGAGCAGTACTTC. It codes for CATSLSPTYEQYF. The full variable domain, in which reference TRBV2 and TRBJ2-7 provide the parts outside the CDR3, is EPEVTQTPSHQVTQMGQEVILRCVPISNHLYFYWYRQILGQKVEFLVSFYNNEISEKSEIFDDQFSVERPDGSNFTLKIRSTKLEDSAMYFCATSLSPTYEQYFGPGTRLTVT.

This clone was recorded only once. The chain employs TRBV27 and TRBJ2-5, with TRBD1 as a possible D gene (5 bases). Trimming took off 1 base at V and 1 base at J, with 10 bases between the two ends. The length of the CDR3 is 15 residues. Germline loops: CDR1 MNHEY, CDR2 SMNVEV (reference sequence). Here the CDR3 reads CASSLYRDSQETQYF. The CDR3 nucleotides read TGTGCCAGCAGTTTATATCGAGACAGCCAAGAGACCCAGTACTTC.

V is TRBV14 and J is TRBJ2-1; D ambiguous. The CDR3 is 17 amino acids. Germline values: CDR1 SGHDN, CDR2 FVKESK. V was cut by 0 bases and J by 12 bases, with 24 bases left in between. In DNA form, the CDR3 reads TGTGCCAGCAGCCAAGATGATCTATGGATGAAGGAGCTCTTGCAGTTCTTC. Translated: CASSQDDLWMKELLQFF. The full variable domain, its missing parts supplied by reference TRBV14 and TRBJ2-1, is EAGVTQFPSHSVIEKGQTVTLRCDPISGHDNLYWYRRVMGKEIKFLLHFVKESKQDESGMPNNRFLAERTGGTYSTLKVQPAELEDSGVYFCASSQDDLWMKELLQFFGPGTRLTVL.

The rearrangement links TRBV5-1 to TRBJ2-3; weak D call: TRBD1 (5 bases). From germline, CDR1 is SGHRS and CDR2 YFSETQ. The CDR3 is 14 residues long. V dropped 4 bases and J dropped 2 bases, with 11 bases sitting between them. The DNA for the CDR3 is TGCGCCAGCAGCCTCTGGACACTCACAGATACGCAGTATTTT. This gives the protein CASSLWTLTDTQYF.

Comment on this clone: Additional DNA sequences in this sample encode the identical CDR3. The J gene is TRBJ1-1, the V gene TRBV7-9; 7 bases map to TRBD1. The germline V gene encodes CDR1 SEHNR and CDR2 FQNEAQ (reference sequence). CDR3 length: 14 amino acids. V was pared by 2 bases and J by 1 base, with 1 base of the junction left unmatched. CDR3 DNA sequence: TGTGCCAGCAGCTTAAGACAGGGGAACACTGAAGCTTTCTTT. Translation: CASSLRQGNTEAFF.

For this clone: One end of the junction fails to match germline, which may point to a read error. The chain links TRBV7-9 to TRBJ1-1; D call uncertain. Germline loops: CDR1 SEHNR, CDR2 FQNEAQ (reference sequence). The CDR3 is made up of 13 amino acids. The CDR3 sequence is CSSSTHSNTEAFF. The CDR3 DNA follows: TGTTCCAGCAGCACCCACAGTAACACTGAAGCTTTCTTT.

The J gene is TRBJ1-1, the V gene TRBV10-1, with D uncertain. The CDR3 is 14 amino acids. Trimming shortened V by 4 bases and J by 6 bases, and 15 bases separated the two germline ends. Germline V gives CDR1 WNHNN, CDR2 SYGVQD (reference sequence). The CDR3 region is CASSVTQTSAEAFF. CDR3 bases: TGCGCCAGCAGTGTGACCCAAACCAGCGCTGAAGCTTTCTTT.

The chain uses TRBV6-4 and TRBJ2-2; D is possibly TRBD1 (6 bases). The CDR3 is 14 amino acids. V gave up 6 bases and J gave up 7 bases, with 15 bases separating them. Germline CDR1 and CDR2: MRHNA and SNTAGT. Here the CDR3 reads CASRLRDNYGELFF. The DNA for the CDR3 is TGTGCCAGCAGACTCCGGGACAATTACGGGGAGCTGTTTTTT.

The chain recombines TRBV5-1 with TRBJ2-2, with 7 bases fitting TRBD2. The trim removed 0 bases at V and 1 base at J, leaving 6 bases unmatched. The CDR3 consists of 17 residues. Germline lookup yields CDR1 SGHRS and CDR2 YFSETQ. CDR3 sequence reads: CASSLEGRGMNTGELFF. The DNA of the CDR3 is TGCGCCAGCAGCTTGGAGGGGCGGGGGATGAACACCGGGGAGCTGTTTTTT.

This clone has only a few counts. This chain uses TRBV13 with TRBJ1-1, with D maybe TRBD1 (6 bases). V was cut by 2 bases and J by 4 bases, with 20 bases left in between. In germline, CDR1 is PRHDT, CDR2 FYEKMQ (reference sequence). The CDR3 sequence is 17 residues long. CDR3 loop: CASSLIYRYREGTEAFF. The CDR3 DNA reads TGTGCCAGCAGCTTAATTTATAGATACAGGGAAGGCACTGAAGCTTTCTTT.

This chain joins TRBV7-8 and TRBJ2-3, with 10 bases lining up with TRBD2. After removal of 5 bases from V and 2 bases from J, the junction contained 7 bases not matched to a gene. The V gene's germline CDR1 is SGHVS and CDR2 FQNEAQ. This CDR3 contains 16 residues. Written as DNA, the CDR3 is TGTGCCAGCAGCCCCCCACTAGCGGGGTTCACAGATACGCAGTATTTT. Amino acids: CASSPPLAGFTDTQYF.

CDR3 DNA: TGCGCCAGCAGCCAAGGGTCTGGGACAGCTCAAGAGACCCAGTACTTC. Translated, it gives CASSQGSGTAQETQYF. The V gene is TRBV4-1, the J gene TRBJ2-5, with 7 bases fitting TRBD1. With V trimmed by 1 base and J by 2 bases, 7 bases remained unmatched. This CDR3 spans 16 amino acids. Germline V gives CDR1 MGHRA, CDR2 YSYEKL.

The chain links TRBV30 to TRBJ2-1; 8 positions match TRBD2. Germline-derived CDR1 and CDR2 are GTSNPN and SVGIG (reference sequence). V lost 2 bases and J lost 2; bases outside the gene matches: 8. This CDR3 contains 16 residues. CDR3: CAWSPQGRGAYNEQFF. The DNA of the CDR3 is TGTGCCTGGAGTCCCCAAGGGCGGGGGGCCTACAATGAGCAGTTCTTC.

This clone showed up just once. V gene TRBV7-3 combines with J gene TRBJ1-6; D gene ambiguous. Germline assignment: CDR1 SGHTA and CDR2 FQGTGA. The CDR3 consists of 13 residues. V shed 6 bases and J shed 7 bases, with 10 bases lying between them. The CDR3: CASSLLRNSPLHF. The CDR3 bases are TGTGCCAGCAGTCTCTTGAGAAATTCACCCCTCCACTTT. The full variable domain, in which reference TRBV7-3 and TRBJ1-6 provide the parts outside the CDR3, is GAGVSQTPSNKVTEKGKYVELRCDPISGHTALYWYRQSLGQGPEFLIYFQGTGAADDSGLPNDRFFAVRPEGSVSTLKIQRTERGDSAVYLCASSLLRNSPLHFGNGTRLTVT.

This sequence joins TRBV4-1 and TRBJ1-2, with D perhaps matching TRBD1 (5 bases). From germline, CDR1 is MGHRA and CDR2 YSYEKL. Trimming cost V 5 bases and J 0 bases, with 19 bases left between them. The CDR3 consists of 17 residues. CDR3 bases: TGCGCCAGCAGCTCCCCGGGAGGGGCCCTAGCTAACTATGGCTACACCTTC. This codes for CASSSPGGALANYGYTF.

The chain is built from TRBV19 and TRBJ1-6; D is unresolved. Germline V lookup: CDR1 LNHDA, CDR2 SQIVND (reference sequence). With 3 bases removed from V and 5 bases from J, the gap between germline ends came to 8 bases. This CDR3 has 14 amino acids. CDR3 in DNA: TGTGCCAGTAGTATTAGGAGTGATAATTCACCCCTCCACTTT. It yields the protein CASSIRSDNSPLHF.

This chain connects TRBV10-3 to TRBJ2-5, with 9 bases fitting TRBD2. The J segment lost 3 bases and the V segment lost 5 bases, leaving 4 bases of the junction unmatched. This CDR3 is built from 14 residues. Looked up from germline, CDR1 is ENHRY and CDR2 is SYGVKD. The CDR3 nucleotides are TGTGCCATCAGTCCGAGACTAGCGGAAGAGACCCAGTACTTC. Its protein is CAISPRLAEETQYF.

The rearrangement uses TRBV19 and TRBJ1-5; unclear D gene. CDR3 size: 16 residues. V was cut by 1 base and J by 7 bases, with 17 bases left in between. From germline, CDR1 is LNHDA and CDR2 SQIVND (reference sequence). The CDR3 bases are TGTGCCAGTAGTATAGGACTGGGTTGGAATTACCAGCCCCAGCATTTT. Its protein is CASSIGLGWNYQPQHF.

The chain combines TRBV30 with TRBJ1-2; 8 nucleotides agree with TRBD1. The CDR3 is made up of 14 amino acids. With V trimmed by 3 bases and J by 9 bases, 12 bases remained unmatched. Germline lookup yields CDR1 GTSNPN and CDR2 SVGIG (reference sequence). CDR3 DNA: TGTGCCTGGAGCCCCCTGGCAGGGGGCGAGAGCTACACCTTC. This encodes CAWSPLAGGESYTF.

The chain uses TRBV7-2 and TRBJ2-1; D is perhaps TRBD1 (5 bases). The germline V and J ends were trimmed by 5 bases and 5 bases, with 13 bases remaining between them. CDR3 length: 14 residues. Germline CDR1 is SGHTA and CDR2 is FQGNSA. The CDR3, as DNA: TGTGCCAGCAGCCCCAGGGCCCAGAACAATGAGCAGTTCTTC. Its protein is CASSPRAQNNEQFF.

The V call is TRBV6-7, the J call TRBJ2-5; tentatively, D is TRBD2 (5 bases). TRBV6-7 belongs to the ORF category, with a function that is uncertain. The CDR3 covers 16 residues. The germline V and J ends were trimmed by 2 bases and 1 base, with 14 bases remaining between them. The CDR3 spells CASSYHRRTRQETQYF. The CDR3 region has the DNA TGTGCCAGCAGTTACCATCGGAGGACTCGCCAAGAGACCCAGTACTTC.

V gene TRBV7-9 combines with J gene TRBJ2-3; 9 bases match TRBD2. The CDR3 loop spans 17 amino acids. The germline CDR1 and CDR2 sequences are SEHNR and FQNEAQ (reference sequence). The V segment lost 5 bases and the J segment 1 base; nucleotides outside the gene matches: 10. CDR3 region: CASSLRTSAGGTDTQYF. The CDR3 DNA sequence: TGTGCCAGCAGCCTCCGGACTAGCGCAGGTGGCACAGATACGCAGTATTTT.

The chain couples TRBV19 to TRBJ1-1, with 8 nucleotides matching TRBD1. The CDR3 runs 15 residues. The J segment lost 7 bases and the V segment lost 7 bases, leaving 14 bases of the junction unmatched. CDR1 and CDR2 from the germline V gene are LNHDA and SQIVND (reference sequence). The CDR3 protein is CASTEAGTGASEAFF. CDR3 in DNA: TGTGCCAGTACCGAGGCCGGGACAGGAGCTAGTGAAGCTTTCTTT. Full variable domain (missing parts from reference TRBV19 and TRBJ1-1): DGGITQSPKYLFRKEGQNVTLSCEQNLNHDAMYWYRQDPGQGLRLIYYSQIVNDFQKGDIAEGYSVSREKKESFPLTVTSAQKNPTAFYLCASTEAGTGASEAFFGQGTRLTVV.

The chain couples TRBV4-2 to TRBJ2-3; tentatively, D is TRBD2 (7 bases). The CDR3 has 18 amino acids. The germline V gene encodes CDR1 LGHNA and CDR2 YNFKEQ. The germline V and J ends were trimmed by 0 bases and 4 bases, with 20 bases remaining between them. The CDR3 nucleotides are TGTGCCAGCAGCCAAGAGGGGGGGGGCCATAAATCAGCAGATACGCAGTATTTT. Amino acid sequence: CASSQEGGGHKSADTQYF.

This clone was counted a single time. The chain joins TRBV4-1 to TRBJ2-7; D is possibly TRBD2 (6 bases). Per germline, CDR1 MGHRA and CDR2 YSYEKL. Trimming removed 4 bases from V and 4 bases from J, with 17 bases in between. The CDR3 extends over 15 amino acids. The CDR3 DNA reads TGCGCCAGCAGCCGAACCGGGACTGCTAGTTACGAGCAGTACTTC. It specifies CASSRTGTASYEQYF.

This sequence joins TRBV2 and TRBJ1-3; D unresolved. Germline V CDR1 and CDR2: SNHLY, FYNNEI. CDR3 length: 16 residues. The V end lost 0 bases, the J end lost 4 bases, and 13 bases lay between the germline ends. The CDR3 loop reads CASSEALEGGGNTIYF. The CDR3 region has the DNA TGTGCCAGCAGTGAAGCGCTGGAGGGCGGCGGAAACACCATATATTTT.

This clone was seen only once. J is TRBJ2-7 and V is TRBV30; 11 bases align to TRBD1. The V and J ends lost 3 bases and 7 bases, in that order; junction bases with no gene match: 2. The CDR3 is made up of 12 amino acids. Per the germline V gene, CDR1 is GTSNPN and CDR2 is SVGIG (reference sequence). CDR3 loop: CAWRGTGGEQYF. CDR3 nucleotides: TGTGCCTGGAGGGGGACAGGGGGTGAGCAGTACTTC.

Here the CDR3 reads CASSFRPEGTDTQYF. The DNA of the CDR3 is TGTGCCAGCAGCTTTAGGCCGGAGGGCACAGATACGCAGTATTTT. The chain carries TRBV7-6 and TRBJ2-3; D may be TRBD2 (5 bases). With 3 bases removed from V and 1 base from J, the gap between germline ends came to 11 bases. Per germline, CDR1 SGHVS and CDR2 FNYEAQ. The CDR3 loop spans 15 amino acids.